The clone carrying this T cell receptor beta chain turned up a few times. Its antigen is as yet unknown. The data derive from a study of beta chain features in type 1 diabetes. Background on the study: Examination of sorted cells across all samples involved about 99 million cells.

Sequenced material consisted of expressed TCRB transcripts (all of the isolated RNA was reverse transcribed). The table came from immunoSEQ multiplex PCR; TCRdb's copy has only in-frame clones and leaves some out. The sample consists of 300,000 to 400,000 clones, 11% of them appearing once. General study results and limits: Type 1 diabetes patients had VDJ junctions that carried fewer insertions and more deletions. Sampled from patients, naive, central memory and Treg TCRB repertoires appeared more similar than those sampled from healthy donors. Type 1 diabetes patients had TCRB CDR3s that were shorter (moderately but significantly so) in all four CD4+ subsets.

The CDR3 runs 13 residues. In germline, CDR1 is SGDLS, CDR2 YYNGEE. V shed 7 bases and J 5 bases; nucleotides not matched to a gene: 5. This TCR was recovered from a young woman in good health. The source material was naive CD4+ T cells from blood. V gene TRBV9 combines with J gene TRBJ2-5, with TRBD1 matching over 10 bases. The CDR3 DNA follows: TGTGCCAGCGCCGGGACAGGGGACGAGACCCAGTACTTC. Its protein product is CASAGTGDETQYF.